This T cell receptor beta chain was retrieved from a study of blood T cell repertoires in COVID-19. About the study: Sources were T cells, B-cell-depleted T cells, or PBMCs; the material itself was cDNA or gDNA.

Recovered status in Cohort 3 required two negative PCRs, clearance, or symptom resolution. The assay was immunoSEQ multiplex PCR, and TCRdb's table has in-frame clones only and misses some. Altogether 300,000 to 450,000 clones are present, more than 70% being singletons, with the ten largest covering roughly 1.2%. CDR1 and CDR2 (germline): SGHNT, YYREEE (reference sequence). The CDR3 has 15 amino acids. V lost 2 bases and J lost 9, with 15 bases in between. The sequenced sample was PBMCs or T cells enriched from blood (not recorded which). The clonotype originates from a woman younger than 30 who had recovered from COVID-19. The chain has TRBV5-4 and TRBJ1-6, with D unresolved. CDR3 amino acids: CASSFVTRGSSPLHF. DNA of the CDR3: TGTGCCAGCAGCTTTGTGACACGGGGATCTTCACCCCTCCACTTT.